What follows is one T cell receptor (beta chain) and its context. Clones were sequenced by immunoSEQ multiplex PCR, and TCRdb holds only the in-frame ones, with some missing. In the table there are 65,000 to 90,000 clones, roughly 94% of which are singletons. CDR3 length: 15 residues. The V and J ends lost 4 bases and 1 base respectively, with 12 bases between them. Per the germline V gene, CDR1 is SGHRS and CDR2 is YFSETQ. The sample is drawn from a study of technical replicates of blood from several donors. This sequence was found in a human donor in good health. Source material: T cells isolated from PBMCs. This rearrangement joins TRBV5-1 to TRBJ2-1; D is ambiguous. The CDR3 here is CASSPVATSYNEQFF. The CDR3 DNA sequence: TGCGCCAGCAGCCCGGTAGCCACTTCCTACAATGAGCAGTTCTTC.